The next 12 T cell receptor beta chains were all read from a single sample in a study of shared clonotypes between healthy human individuals. The assay was immunoSEQ multiplex PCR, and TCRdb's table has in-frame clones only and misses some. The sample lists 2.5 million or so clones, roughly 92% occurring once. The sample taken for sequencing was naive CD4+ T cells sorted from blood. Subset: CD45RA+ positively selected. These receptors all stem from a man aged 18 to 29 in good health.

The chain joins TRBV2 to TRBJ2-5; a possible D gene is TRBD1 (5 bases). Trimming cost V 5 bases and J 9 bases, with 19 bases left between them. In germline, CDR1 is SNHLY, CDR2 FYNNEI. The CDR3 sequence is 14 residues long. CDR3 protein: CASSLREGAQAQYF. In nucleotides, the CDR3 is TGTGCCAGCAGTTTGAGAGAAGGGGCTCAGGCCCAGTACTTC.

The V and J genes are TRBV28 and TRBJ1-6; D is unclear. V lost 2 bases, J lost 3 bases, and 14 bases lay in between. The V gene's germline CDR1 is MDHEN and CDR2 SYDVKM. The CDR3 runs 17 residues. CDR3 protein: CASSLSGSVHYNSPLHF. The DNA of the CDR3 is TGTGCCAGCAGTTTAAGCGGTAGTGTACACTATAATTCACCCCTCCACTTT.

The count of this clone is one. This chain connects TRBV27 to TRBJ2-7; no definite D call. V was shortened by 4 bases and J by 9 bases, with 13 bases between the two germline ends. CDR1 is MNHEY, CDR2 SMNVEV, per germline (reference sequence). The CDR3 consists of 12 residues. The CDR3 region is CASSSNSGAQYF. DNA for the CDR3: TGTGCCAGCAGTTCCAACTCAGGTGCGCAGTACTTC.

This clone was found a few times. Other DNA sequences in the sample encode the same CDR3. V usage is TRBV18 and J usage is TRBJ1-4, with D perhaps TRBD1 (5 bases). CDR1 is KGHSH, CDR2 LQKENI, per germline. This CDR3 has 14 amino acids. V was pared by 0 bases and J by 3 bases, with 5 bases between. The CDR3: CASSPPTANEKLFF. The CDR3, as DNA: TGTGCCAGCTCACCACCGACAGCTAATGAAAAACTGTTTTTT. The whole variable domain, filled in from reference TRBV18 and TRBJ1-4, reads NAGVMQNPRHLVRRRGQEARLRCSPMKGHSHVYWYRQLPEEGLKFMVYLQKENIIDESGMPKERFSAEFPKEGPSILRIQQVVRGDSAAYFCASSPPTANEKLFFGSGTQLSVL.

This chain joins TRBV5-4 and TRBJ2-5, with 12 nucleotides matching TRBD2. Trimming cost V 0 bases and J 5 bases; bases outside gene matches: 5. From germline, CDR1 is SGHNT and CDR2 YYREEE (reference sequence). This CDR3 has 16 amino acids. CDR3 bases: TGTGCCAGCAGCTTGGCCCCGGGGACTAGCGGGGAGACCCAGTACTTC. Encoded protein: CASSLAPGTSGETQYF. The full variable domain, with the rest looked up from reference TRBV5-4 and TRBJ2-5, is ETGVTQSPTHLIKTRGQQVTLRCSSQSGHNTVSWYQQALGQGPQFIFQYYREEENGRGNFPPRFSGLQFPNYSSELNVNALELDDSALYLCASSLAPGTSGETQYFGPGTRLLVL.

V usage is TRBV5-1 and J usage is TRBJ1-3; possible D gene TRBD1, 5 bases. Germline values: CDR1 SGHRS, CDR2 YFSETQ. The CDR3 consists of 15 residues. Trimming removed 4 bases from V and 2 bases from J, with 13 bases in between. The CDR3 DNA reads as TGCGCCAGCAGCCCAACGTCAGGGACTGGAAACACCATATATTTT. Residues: CASSPTSGTGNTIYF.

Here the CDR3 DNA reads TGTGCCAGCAGTTGGGCAGGGGGCCCAGATACGCAGTATTTT. This codes for CASSWAGGPDTQYF. J is TRBJ2-3 and V is TRBV27; 8 bases map to TRBD1. V lost 4 bases to trimming and J lost 4 bases; unmatched junction nucleotides: 4. This CDR3 contains 14 residues. CDR1 MNHEY and CDR2 SMNVEV come from the germline V gene (reference sequence).

This clone was recorded a few times. This sample includes further DNA sequences coding for the same CDR3. V usage is TRBV14 and J usage is TRBJ1-1, with a tentative D call TRBD1 (6 bases). The CDR3 spans 11 residues. V was cut by 3 bases and J by 8 bases, with 7 bases left in between. CDR1 is SGHDN and CDR2 is FVKESK in the germline V gene. CDR3: CASSQGTEAFF. CDR3 bases: TGTGCCAGCAGCCAGGGGACAGAAGCTTTCTTT.

CDR3 amino acids: CASSLCLGQGANTEAFF. For the CDR3, the DNA is TGTGCCAGCAGCCTATGCCTAGGGCAGGGGGCGAACACTGAAGCTTTCTTT. The chain combines TRBV21-1 with TRBJ1-1; TRBD1 reflects the table's D call only, with no check against the DNA. TRBV21-1 is annotated as a pseudogene. The length of the CDR3 is 17 residues.

The CDR3: CASSVNQHPNSPLHF. The CDR3 DNA is TGTGCCAGCAGCGTCAATCAACACCCTAATTCACCCCTCCACTTT. This chain uses TRBV9 with TRBJ1-6; the D is unclear. From germline, CDR1 is SGDLS and CDR2 YYNGEE. This CDR3 has 15 amino acids. V was cut by 2 bases and J by 6 bases, with 12 bases left in between.

CDR3 coding DNA: TGTGCCAGCAGCTCACGGACAGGTGCCTACGAGCAGTACTTC. Protein product: CASSSRTGAYEQYF. The V and J genes are TRBV7-2 and TRBJ2-7; 7 positions agree with TRBD1. From germline, CDR1 is SGHTA and CDR2 FQGNSA. V shed 4 bases, J shed 2 bases, and the junction held 5 bases outside the gene matches. CDR3 length equals 14 residues.

As for this clone: The sample contains more than one DNA sequence encoding this CDR3. This chain connects TRBV19 to TRBJ2-5, with 11 bases identical to TRBD2. The ends lost 3 bases at V and 1 base at J; junction bases unmatched: 4. The germline V gene has CDR1 LNHDA and CDR2 SQIVND (reference sequence). The CDR3 runs to 16 residues. The chain's CDR3 is CASSMGGLAGQETQYF. As DNA, the CDR3 is TGTGCCAGTAGTATGGGAGGACTAGCGGGCCAAGAGACCCAGTACTTC.